These 9 T cell receptor beta chains were all obtained from the same sample, sequenced in a study of T cell responses to AZD1222 COVID-19 vaccine (dated by TCRdb to the early 2020s). Libraries were prepared through the immunoSEQ multiplex PCR assay. The table was pulled from immuneACCESS by TCRdb, which kept in-frame rearrangements only. Such tables lose some clones; where checked, under half of the loss comes from unresolved V genes, and the rest has no known cause. A total of 160,000 or so clones appear in this sample, roughly 90% of them only once. 4% to 5.5% of the sample is held by the ten biggest clonotypes. What this sample's time point label stands for: about 28 days (+/-7) after the second vaccine dose. The sample was peripheral blood, taken 28 days after the second AZD1222 dose. Source of these receptors: an adult who received the AZD1222 COVID-19 vaccine.

The gene calls are TRBV23-1 and TRBJ1-2; 7 bases match TRBD1. TRBV23-1 is labeled an ORF, and its function is uncertain. The CDR3 covers 14 residues. V was clipped by 8 bases and J by 3 bases; unmatched bases: 9. Here the CDR3 DNA reads TGCGCCAGCTTCCGGGACAGCTTTGACTATGGCTACACCTTC. It specifies CASFRDSFDYGYTF.

The V call is TRBV21-1, the J call TRBJ2-5; the table gives TRBD2 as D, unverified against the DNA. TRBV21-1 has pseudogene status. CDR3 length: 12 amino acids. The CDR3 DNA reads TGTGCCAGCAGCAAAGCTCGGGAGACCCAGTACTTC. It translates to CASSKARETQYF.

Of note for this clone: The same CDR3 arises from other DNA sequences in this sample as well. V usage is TRBV6-2 or TRBV6-3 and J usage is TRBJ1-5; 8 bases align to TRBD1. V lost 6 bases to trimming and J lost 11 bases; unmatched junction nucleotides: 15. Germline CDR1 is MNHEY and CDR2 is SVGEGT. The CDR3 contains 15 residues. The CDR3 sequence: CASSGRTGGAWSQHF. The CDR3 DNA follows: TGTGCCAGCAGCGGACGAACAGGGGGTGCTTGGTCCCAGCATTTT.

CDR3 sequence: CASSQVGSGRFRETQYF. CDR3 nucleotides: TGTGCCAGCAGCCAAGTAGGAAGCGGCCGTTTCCGAGAGACCCAGTACTTC. This chain joins TRBV3-1 (or the pseudogene TRBV3-2) and TRBJ2-5; weak D call: TRBD2 (5 bases). The CDR3 extends over 17 amino acids. V was pared by 1 base and J by 4 bases, with 19 bases between. Per germline, CDR1 LGHDT and CDR2 YNNKEL (reference sequence).

The V gene is TRBV5-6, the J gene TRBJ1-1, with D uncertain. Germline values: CDR1 SGHDT, CDR2 YYEEEE. Trimming shortened V by 2 bases and J by 1 base, and 6 bases separated the two germline ends. The CDR3 is made up of 13 amino acids. The CDR3 bases are TGTGCCAGCAGCTTCGGATCGAACACTGAAGCTTTCTTT. It yields the protein CASSFGSNTEAFF.

The V and J genes are TRBV2 and TRBJ2-1; D unresolved. Germline V CDR1 and CDR2: SNHLY, FYNNEI. The CDR3 is 14 residues long. V was cut by 2 bases and J by 8 bases, with 13 bases left in between. CDR3 sequence: CASSELSPGDEQFF. CDR3 DNA: TGTGCCAGCAGTGAACTTTCGCCAGGCGATGAGCAGTTCTTC.

The gene calls are TRBV7-9 and TRBJ1-6; a weak D match, TRBD1 (5 bases). V lost 8 bases, J lost 8 bases, and 13 bases lay in between. This CDR3 is built from 13 residues. Germline values: CDR1 SEHNR, CDR2 FQNEAQ (reference sequence). Here the CDR3 DNA reads TGTGCCAGCGGGGGGGATTCCGATTCACCCCTCCACTTT. Translation gives CASGGDSDSPLHF.

V is TRBV7-3 and J is TRBJ1-2, with TRBD1 as a possible D gene (5 bases). The CDR3 is 13 amino acids. The V and J ends lost 0 bases and 3 bases respectively, with 5 bases between them. From germline, CDR1 is SGHTA and CDR2 FQGTGA. As DNA, the CDR3 is TGTGCCAGCAGCTTAACAGGGGACTATGGCTACACCTTC. Protein product: CASSLTGDYGYTF.

The genes are TRBV15 and TRBJ2-1, with 7 bases that match TRBD1. Germline loops: CDR1 LNHNV, CDR2 YYDKDF (reference sequence). V was clipped by 7 bases and J by 0 bases; unmatched bases: 3. The CDR3 is 14 amino acids. This CDR3 reads CATKTGNSYNEQFF. Written as DNA, the CDR3 is TGTGCCACCAAGACAGGGAACTCCTACAATGAGCAGTTCTTC.